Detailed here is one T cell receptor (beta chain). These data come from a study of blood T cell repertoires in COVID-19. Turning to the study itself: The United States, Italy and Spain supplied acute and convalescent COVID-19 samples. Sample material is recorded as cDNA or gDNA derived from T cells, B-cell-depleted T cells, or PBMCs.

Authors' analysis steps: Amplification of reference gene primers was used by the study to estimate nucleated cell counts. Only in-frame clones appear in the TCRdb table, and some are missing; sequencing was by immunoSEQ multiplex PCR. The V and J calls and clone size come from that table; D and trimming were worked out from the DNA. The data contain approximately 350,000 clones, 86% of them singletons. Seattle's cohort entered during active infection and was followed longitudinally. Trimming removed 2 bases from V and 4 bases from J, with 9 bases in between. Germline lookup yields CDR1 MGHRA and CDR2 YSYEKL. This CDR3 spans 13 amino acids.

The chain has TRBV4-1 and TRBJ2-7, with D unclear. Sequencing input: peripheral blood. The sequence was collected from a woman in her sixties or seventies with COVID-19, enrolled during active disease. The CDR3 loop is CASSQTQVYEQYF. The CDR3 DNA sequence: TGCGCCAGCAGCCAAACTCAGGTTTACGAGCAGTACTTC.